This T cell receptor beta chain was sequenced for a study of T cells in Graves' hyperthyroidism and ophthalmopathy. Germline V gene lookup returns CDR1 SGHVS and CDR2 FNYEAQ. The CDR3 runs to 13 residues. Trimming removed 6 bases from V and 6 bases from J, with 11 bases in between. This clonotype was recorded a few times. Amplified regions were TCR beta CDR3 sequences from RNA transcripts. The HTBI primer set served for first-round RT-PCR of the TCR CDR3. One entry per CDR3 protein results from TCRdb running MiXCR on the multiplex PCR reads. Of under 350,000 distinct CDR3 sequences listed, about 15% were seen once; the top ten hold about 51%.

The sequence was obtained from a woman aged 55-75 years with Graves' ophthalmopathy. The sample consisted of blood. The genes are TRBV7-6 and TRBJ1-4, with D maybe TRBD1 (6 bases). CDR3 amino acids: CASSTGLYEKLFF. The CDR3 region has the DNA TGTGCCAGCAGTACAGGGTTGTATGAAAAACTGTTTTTT.